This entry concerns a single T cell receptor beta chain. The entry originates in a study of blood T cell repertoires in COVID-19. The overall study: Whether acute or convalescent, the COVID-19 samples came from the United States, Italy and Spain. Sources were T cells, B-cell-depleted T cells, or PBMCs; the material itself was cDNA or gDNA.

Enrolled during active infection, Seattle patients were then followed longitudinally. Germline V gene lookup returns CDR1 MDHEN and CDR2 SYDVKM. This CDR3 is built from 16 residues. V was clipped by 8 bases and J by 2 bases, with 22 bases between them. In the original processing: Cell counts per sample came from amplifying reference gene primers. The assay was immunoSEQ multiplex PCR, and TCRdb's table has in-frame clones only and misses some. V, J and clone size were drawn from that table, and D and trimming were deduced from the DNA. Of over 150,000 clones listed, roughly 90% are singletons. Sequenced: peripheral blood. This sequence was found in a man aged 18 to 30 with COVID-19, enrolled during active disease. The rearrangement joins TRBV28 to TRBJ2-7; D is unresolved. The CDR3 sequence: CASGPVFLRCTYEQYF. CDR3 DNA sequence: TGTGCCAGCGGTCCCGTCTTTCTCAGGTGCACCTACGAGCAGTACTTC.